These T cell receptor beta chains were read from a single sample in a study of T cells in localized non-small cell lung cancer. Clones were sequenced by immunoSEQ multiplex PCR, and TCRdb holds only the in-frame ones, with some missing. The data show 72,000 or so clones, with roughly nine tenths seen just once and just over 20% held by the top ten. The sample consisted of peripheral blood, taken before any cancer treatment. These receptors all stem from a male donor aged 60 or over with stage III squamous cell lung carcinoma. Each CDR3 is given with its conserved first and last residue. D genes are given only for firm matches. The size field is filled for only some rows; it gives once, few, many or a size class.

V gene	D gene	clone size	J gene	CDR3 DNA	CDR3 protein
TRBV5-1	-	-	TRBJ2-1	TGCGCCAGCAGCGGGGGGCACTACAATGAGCAGTTCTTC	CASSGGHYNEQFF
TRBV2	-	-	TRBJ2-1	TGTGCCAGCAGACTCGGGCAGGGATCCTATAATGAGCAGTTCTTC	CASRLGQGSYNEQFF
TRBV7-2	-	-	TRBJ1-1	TGTGCCAGCAGCTTAGACGGAGTGAACACTGAAGCTTTCTTT	CASSLDGVNTEAFF
TRBV6-1	TRBD1	-	TRBJ1-1	TGTGCCAGCAGTCCCCCAGGGGGCACTGAAGCTTTCTTT	CASSPPGGTEAFF
TRBV7-9	-	-	TRBJ2-5	TGTGCCAGCAGCTTAGTTGAGACCCAGTACTTC	CASSLVETQYF
TRBV10-1	-	-	TRBJ2-2	TGCGCCAGCAGTGATCCGGACACCGGGGAGCTGTTTTTT	CASSDPDTGELFF
TRBV5-5	-	-	TRBJ2-2	TGTGCCAGCAGCTTCAACACCGGGGAGCTGTTTTTT	CASSFNTGELFF
TRBV12-5	-	-	TRBJ2-3	TGTGCTAGTGGTTTGGTACCAGAGGAAGATACGCAGTATTTT	CASGLVPEEDTQYF
TRBV28	-	-	TRBJ2-5	TGTGCCAGCAGCAGGGGCAGGGGATTCCAACAAGAGACCCAGTACTTC	CASSRGRGFQQETQYF
TRBV7-2	-	-	TRBJ2-3	TGTGCCAGCAGACGTAGCACAGATACGCAGTATTTT	CASRRSTDTQYF
TRBV5-4	-	once	TRBJ2-7	TGTGCCAGCAGCCTGCGGGCCCAGGGAGAGCAGTACTTC	CASSLRAQGEQYF
TRBV7-9	-	few	TRBJ1-2	TGTGCCAGCAGCTTCGACGGGGGCTATGTCGGCTACACCTTC	CASSFDGGYVGYTF
TRBV10-1	-	-	TRBJ2-3	TGCGCCAGCAGTGAGACTACAACTAACACAGATACGCAGTATTTT	CASSETTTNTDTQYF
TRBV28	-	-	TRBJ1-2	TGTGCCAGCAGTACAGGGTCCCTAGCTAACTATGGCTACACCTTC	CASSTGSLANYGYTF
TRBV6-5	-	few	TRBJ1-2	TGTGCCAGCAGTCGACAGGACATCTATGGCTACACCTTC	CASSRQDIYGYTF
TRBV10-2	-	-	TRBJ2-5	TGCGCCAGCAGGGGGCCGGGGGAGACCCAGTACTTC	CASRGPGETQYF